The source of this T cell receptor (beta chain) is a study of untreated major depressive disorder. Study results and caveats: The small study sample limits how generally findings apply. TRBV05-01 (Vbeta 5.1) usage was higher in CD4+ T cells of depressed patients than controls.

Sequencing used immunoSEQ multiplex PCR; TCRdb keeps in-frame clones, though not all of them. The repertoire holds around 23,000 clones, 91% seen once, with under 0.8% in the top ten. V was clipped by 6 bases and J by 5 bases, with 13 bases between them. The CDR3 is 13 residues long. Per germline, CDR1 MNHNS and CDR2 SASEGT. Concerning this clone itself: Its antigen is still unknown.

Sequenced: CD4+ T cells from PBMCs. This receptor was taken from a woman in her twenties or thirties with major depressive disorder. J is TRBJ1-2 and V is TRBV6-1, with D possibly being TRBD1 (6 bases). As DNA, the CDR3 is TGTGCCAGCAGGAAACAGGGAGGGTATGGCTACACCTTC. Translated: CASRKQGGYGYTF.